This record looks at one T cell receptor (beta chain) sequence and its context. This sample was taken from a study of cytomegalovirus exposure and HLA in healthy donors. Primers: 60 Vbeta forward and 13 Jbeta reverse. Method: immunoSEQ multiplex PCR; TCRdb's copy keeps in-frame clones and lacks some. The table includes 100,000 to 150,000 clones, over 70% detected once. The CDR3 sequence is 19 residues long. V lost 3 bases and J lost 7, with 30 bases in between. Germline V gives CDR1 SQVTM, CDR2 ANQGSEA. The sequencing sample was made of PBMCs. The chain uses TRBV29-1 and TRBJ1-4; a possible D gene is TRBD1 (5 bases). This receptor was obtained from a man aged 18 to 30 in good health and CMV-seropositive. In nucleotides, the CDR3 is TGCAGCGTTGATTTCAATCAGGGAGGGTGGGGTCGGATTTGTGAAAAACTGTTTTTT. The encoded protein is CSVDFNQGGWGRICEKLFF.